The 29 T cell receptor beta chains presented below share a single source sample, sequenced in a study of blood T cell repertoires in COVID-19. Generated by immunoSEQ multiplex PCR, the TCRdb table keeps only in-frame clones and is missing some. This table holds some 260,000 clones, 88% found once. Source material: peripheral blood. These receptors were collected from an elderly man with acute or convalescent COVID-19.

The rearrangement uses TRBV4-2 and TRBJ2-7; the match to TRBD1 covers 11 bases. Germline V gene data show CDR1 as LGHNA and CDR2 as YNFKEQ. The CDR3 spans 18 residues. V dropped 4 bases and J dropped 0; count of bases not matched to a gene: 11. CDR3 bases: TGTGCCAGCAGCCTCCCAGGAGGGACAGGGGGAGTCTCCTACGAGCAGTACTTC. Translation: CASSLPGGTGGVSYEQYF.

This rearrangement joins TRBV2 to TRBJ1-2; 8 bases agree with TRBD1. The V gene end was trimmed by 6 bases and the J gene end by 6 bases; junction bases not matched to a gene: 9. The CDR3 sequence is 14 residues long. The V gene's germline CDR1 is SNHLY and CDR2 FYNNEI. For the CDR3, the DNA is TGTGCCAGCAGAGTTAGACAGGGACAGGATGGCTACACCTTC. Encoded protein: CASRVRQGQDGYTF.

This clone was seen a single time. The chain combines TRBV20-1 with TRBJ1-3; D is possibly TRBD1 (5 bases). Germline CDR1 DFQATT, CDR2 SNEGSKA (reference sequence). This CDR3 comprises 14 residues. Trimming removed 3 bases from V and 3 bases from J, with 12 bases in between. CDR3 coding DNA: TGCAGTGCTAGTAGGCGGCAGGGTGGAAACACCATATATTTT. It translates to CSASRRQGGNTIYF.

This chain uses TRBV7-2 with TRBJ2-7; TRBD1 is a possible D gene (6 bases). Trimming cost V 0 bases and J 1 base, with 10 bases left between them. The CDR3 extends over 15 amino acids. The germline V gene encodes CDR1 SGHTA and CDR2 FQGNSA. DNA for the CDR3: TGTGCCAGCAGCTTAGCGGGGGCAGGGTCCTACGAGCAGTACTTC. It encodes CASSLAGAGSYEQYF.

V is TRBV19 and J is TRBJ1-5; D is unclear. Trimming stripped 5 bases from V and 1 base from J, with 6 bases between. CDR1 is LNHDA and CDR2 is SQIVND in the germline V gene (reference sequence). The CDR3 consists of 13 residues. CDR3 DNA sequence: TGTGCCAGTAGTGAGGTCAGCAATCAGCCCCAGCATTTT. Encoded protein: CASSEVSNQPQHF.

The chain uses TRBV27 and TRBJ1-2; TRBD1 agrees at 12 bases. With 4 bases clipped from V and 5 bases from J, the junction kept 5 bases outside the gene matches. The length of the CDR3 is 15 residues. Germline V lookup: CDR1 MNHEY, CDR2 SMNVEV (reference sequence). The CDR3 nucleotides read TGTGCCAGCAGTTCCGGGACAGGGGGCGCGTATGGCTACACCTTC. This sequence encodes CASSSGTGGAYGYTF.

V and J are TRBV5-1 and TRBJ2-2; 8 nucleotides match TRBD1. This CDR3 region has 15 residues. Losses at the gene ends were 2 bases for V and 7 bases for J; bases not matched to a gene: 7. Germline V gene sequence: CDR1 SGHRS, CDR2 YFSETQ. Here the CDR3 reads CASSFRGRAVGELFF. The CDR3, as DNA: TGCGCCAGCAGCTTCAGGGGGCGCGCGGTCGGGGAGCTGTTTTTT.

The CDR3 coding sequence is TGTGCCAGCAGCCCCGAGAGCACTAATGAAAAACTGTTTTTT. Translated: CASSPESTNEKLFF. The V and J genes are TRBV7-9 and TRBJ1-4; D is unclear. This CDR3 has 14 residues. V lost 5 bases to trimming and J lost 2 bases, with 9 bases between them. Germline V CDR1 and CDR2: SEHNR, FQNEAQ (reference sequence).

The rearrangement joins TRBV5-1 to TRBJ2-7; D unresolved. In germline, CDR1 is SGHRS, CDR2 YFSETQ. The CDR3 contains 12 residues. Trimming shortened V by 4 bases and J by 4 bases, and 9 bases separated the two germline ends. Written as DNA, the CDR3 is TGCGCCAGCAGCGACACGAGTTACGAGCAGTACTTC. This gives the protein CASSDTSYEQYF.

The V and J genes are TRBV7-2 and TRBJ1-1; D is unclear. Germline lookup yields CDR1 SGHTA and CDR2 FQGNSA. CDR3 size: 14 residues. The V and J ends lost 1 base and 4 bases respectively, with 10 bases between them. The CDR3 here is CASSLVGESTEAFF. The DNA for the CDR3 is TGTGCCAGCAGCTTAGTCGGGGAAAGCACTGAAGCTTTCTTT. Supplemented by reference TRBV7-2 and TRBJ1-1, the full variable domain reads GAGVSQSPSNKVTEKGKDVELRCDPISGHTALYWYRQSLGQGLEFLIYFQGNSAPDKSGLPSDRFSAERTGGSVSTLTIQRTQQEDSAVYLCASSLVGESTEAFFGQGTRLTVV.

This chain joins TRBV3-1 (or the pseudogene TRBV3-2) and TRBJ2-2; possible D gene TRBD2, 6 bases. With 5 bases removed from V and 8 bases from J, the gap between germline ends came to 18 bases. Germline V gene lookup returns CDR1 LGHDT and CDR2 YNNKEL (reference sequence). The CDR3 loop spans 15 amino acids. CDR3 protein: CASSKRRGPGGELFF. In DNA form, the CDR3 reads TGTGCCAGCAGCAAAAGGAGGGGCCCAGGGGGGGAGCTGTTTTTT.

V and J are TRBV19 and TRBJ2-7, with TRBD1 matching 7 bases. V shed 0 bases and J 0 bases; nucleotides not matched to a gene: 2. The CDR3 length is 15 residues. In germline, CDR1 is LNHDA, CDR2 SQIVND (reference sequence). The CDR3 is CASSIEQGTSYEQYF. The CDR3 DNA is TGTGCCAGTAGTATAGAACAGGGGACCTCCTACGAGCAGTACTTC.

The J gene is TRBJ2-1, the V gene TRBV2; weak D call: TRBD1 (6 bases). Per the germline V gene, CDR1 is SNHLY and CDR2 is FYNNEI. V lost 6 bases to trimming and J lost 4 bases, with 13 bases between them. The CDR3 runs 14 residues. The CDR3 DNA reads TGTGCCAGCAGAGACAGGTCCGCTTACAATGAGCAGTTCTTC. Residues: CASRDRSAYNEQFF.

The rearrangement uses TRBV3-1 (or the pseudogene TRBV3-2) and TRBJ1-2, with D maybe TRBD1 (5 bases). The CDR3 length is 14 residues. The germline V gene encodes CDR1 LGHDT and CDR2 YNNKEL (reference sequence). The V end lost 1 base, the J end lost 7 bases, and 13 bases lay between the germline ends. The CDR3 spells CASSQGLGPGGYTF. CDR3 in DNA: TGTGCCAGCAGCCAAGGGCTGGGGCCTGGTGGCTACACCTTC.

The CDR3 DNA reads TGTGCCAGTAGTGTGGCTTCCCGCCCCATCTACGAGCAGTACTTC. Translation: CASSVASRPIYEQYF. The gene calls are TRBV19 and TRBJ2-7; D is unresolved. CDR1 and CDR2 (germline): LNHDA, SQIVND (reference sequence). Trimming pared 5 bases from V and 3 bases from J, leaving 17 bases between. The CDR3 is 15 amino acids.

The CDR3 loop is CASSPSALAGGVGEQFF. In DNA, the CDR3 is TGTGCCAGCAGCCCAAGCGCTCTAGCGGGAGGTGTGGGCGAGCAGTTCTTC. The V call is TRBV7-2, the J call TRBJ2-1; 11 nucleotides match TRBD2. The CDR3 covers 17 residues. V was pared by 5 bases and J by 10 bases, with 16 bases of the junction left unmatched. Germline V gene data show CDR1 as SGHTA and CDR2 as FQGNSA.

The rearrangement uses TRBV19 and TRBJ2-2, with D tentatively TRBD1 (7 bases). This CDR3 is 14 amino acids long. The V gene lost 11 bases and the J gene lost 6 bases, with 19 bases spanning the gap. Germline-derived CDR1 and CDR2 are LNHDA and SQIVND (reference sequence). The CDR3 protein is CAASTGTGAGELFF. Written as DNA, the CDR3 is TGTGCCGCTTCGACAGGGACTGGAGCCGGGGAGCTGTTTTTT.

V and J are TRBV11-1 and TRBJ1-4; D unclear. The V end was cut by 5 bases, the J end by 0 bases, with 7 bases between. This CDR3 has 14 residues. The germline V gene has CDR1 SGHAT and CDR2 FQDESV (reference sequence). The CDR3 DNA follows: TGTGCCAGCAGCCCAGATGCAACTAATGAAAAACTGTTTTTT. Translation: CASSPDATNEKLFF.

The chain recombines TRBV6-5 with TRBJ2-3, with D uncertain. Germline V gene lookup returns CDR1 MNHEY and CDR2 SVGAGI. The CDR3 is 13 amino acids. Trimming took 7 bases from V and 0 from J, leaving 8 bases between them. CDR3 nucleotides: TGTGCCAGCATTTTTAAAAGCACAGATACGCAGTATTTT. Its translation: CASIFKSTDTQYF.

V is TRBV7-2 and J is TRBJ2-2; 13 bases align to TRBD2. The trim removed 5 bases at V and 6 bases at J, leaving 3 bases unmatched. Germline lookup yields CDR1 SGHTA and CDR2 FQGNSA. This CDR3 has 15 amino acids. The CDR3 is CASSPLAGGPGELFF. CDR3 DNA: TGTGCCAGCAGCCCACTAGCGGGAGGGCCCGGGGAGCTGTTTTTT.

J is TRBJ2-3 and V is TRBV7-3, with D possibly matching TRBD2 (5 bases). Trimming stripped 0 bases from V and 5 bases from J, with 9 bases between. The length of the CDR3 is 14 residues. Germline V gives CDR1 SGHTA, CDR2 FQGTGA. CDR3 sequence: CASSLTGARDTQYF. The CDR3 coding sequence is TGTGCCAGCAGCTTAACGGGAGCTAGAGATACGCAGTATTTT.

Here the CDR3 reads CASSSRISSGRAQTQYF. CDR3 nucleotide sequence: TGTGCCAGTAGTTCAAGGATCTCGAGCGGGAGGGCCCAGACCCAGTACTTC. This sequence joins TRBV19 and TRBJ2-5; 10 positions match TRBD2. This CDR3 is 17 amino acids long. Germline V gene lookup returns CDR1 LNHDA and CDR2 SQIVND (reference sequence). J lost 6 bases, V lost 5 bases, and 15 bases had no gene match.

This clone is a singleton in its sample. The V call is TRBV3-1 (or the pseudogene TRBV3-2), the J call TRBJ2-5; 7 bases are a match to TRBD1. CDR1 is LGHDT and CDR2 is YNNKEL in the germline V gene (reference sequence). Trimming cost V 0 bases and J 3 bases; bases outside gene matches: 10. The length of the CDR3 is 17 residues. DNA of the CDR3: TGTGCCAGCAGCCAAGATAGGGGGCAGGACCTTAAAGAGACCCAGTACTTC. The encoded protein is CASSQDRGQDLKETQYF.

This chain uses TRBV11-3 with TRBJ2-1; D call uncertain. V was clipped by 0 bases and J by 5 bases, with 11 bases between them. Germline values: CDR1 SGHNT, CDR2 YENEEA. The CDR3 length is 15 residues. CDR3 sequence reads: CASSLDVTANNEQFF. The CDR3 DNA sequence: TGTGCCAGCAGCTTAGATGTAACAGCAAACAATGAGCAGTTCTTC.

In the case of this clone: The junction shows a germline mismatch at one end, possibly a read error. The chain carries TRBV7-9 and TRBJ1-6, with 7 nucleotides matching TRBD1. Germline V lookup: CDR1 SEHNR, CDR2 FQNEAQ (reference sequence). The CDR3 is made up of 17 amino acids. The CDR3 DNA is TGTGCCAGCAGTTTAGGGGGTTCGACAGGGAGGAATTCACCCCTCCACTTT. The encoded protein is CASSLGGSTGRNSPLHF.

The J gene is TRBJ1-4, the V gene TRBV29-1; D gene uncertain. The CDR3 is 15 residues long. V was shortened by 4 bases and J by 0 bases, with 12 bases between the two germline ends. Germline V CDR1 and CDR2: SQVTM, ANQGSEA. The DNA for the CDR3 is TGCAGCGTTGCCCCTACCCGGGCAACTAATGAAAAACTGTTTTTT. Translating gives CSVAPTRATNEKLFF.

This clone appeared a few times. The chain carries TRBV19 and TRBJ2-2, with D possibly matching TRBD1 (6 bases). Looked up from germline, CDR1 is LNHDA and CDR2 is SQIVND (reference sequence). Trimming left V 8 bases short and J 8 bases short, with 18 bases between. CDR3 size: 14 residues. CDR3 bases: TGTGCCAGTTCCGAACAGGGTGCTATTGGGGAGCTGTTTTTT. It encodes CASSEQGAIGELFF.

The chain combines TRBV18 with TRBJ1-3; 7 bases align to TRBD1. Trimming removed 3 bases from V and 0 bases from J; junction bases left unmatched: 8. Germline lookup yields CDR1 KGHSH and CDR2 LQKENI. This CDR3 has 17 amino acids. CDR3 region: CASSPLDRTNSGNTIYF. The DNA for the CDR3 is TGTGCCAGCTCACCCTTGGACAGGACAAACTCTGGAAACACCATATATTTT.

Comments on this clone: The sample contains more than one DNA sequence encoding this CDR3. The V gene is TRBV7-9, the J gene TRBJ2-7; TRBD2 is a possible D gene (6 bases). Trimming removed 0 bases from V and 0 bases from J, with 6 bases in between. This CDR3 region has 14 residues. CDR1 is SEHNR and CDR2 is FQNEAQ in the germline V gene (reference sequence). The CDR3 region has the DNA TGTGCCAGCAGCTTAGCGGGAGGCTCCTACGAGCAGTACTTC. Protein product: CASSLAGGSYEQYF.